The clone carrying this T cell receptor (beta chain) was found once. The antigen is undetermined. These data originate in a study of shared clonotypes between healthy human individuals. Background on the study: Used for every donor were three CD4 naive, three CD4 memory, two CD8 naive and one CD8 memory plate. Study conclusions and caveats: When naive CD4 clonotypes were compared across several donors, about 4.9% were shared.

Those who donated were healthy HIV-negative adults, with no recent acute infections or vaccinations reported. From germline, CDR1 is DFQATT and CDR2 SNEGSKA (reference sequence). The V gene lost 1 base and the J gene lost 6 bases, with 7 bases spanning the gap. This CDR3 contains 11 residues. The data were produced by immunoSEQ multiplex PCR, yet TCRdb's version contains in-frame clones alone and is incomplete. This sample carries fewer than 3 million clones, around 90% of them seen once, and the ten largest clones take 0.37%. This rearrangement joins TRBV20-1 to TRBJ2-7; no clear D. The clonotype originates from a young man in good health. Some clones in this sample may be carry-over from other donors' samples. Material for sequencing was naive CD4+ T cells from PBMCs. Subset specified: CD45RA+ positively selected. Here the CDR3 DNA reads TGCAGTGCTAGAGGACCCCTCGAGCAGTACTTC. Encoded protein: CSARGPLEQYF.